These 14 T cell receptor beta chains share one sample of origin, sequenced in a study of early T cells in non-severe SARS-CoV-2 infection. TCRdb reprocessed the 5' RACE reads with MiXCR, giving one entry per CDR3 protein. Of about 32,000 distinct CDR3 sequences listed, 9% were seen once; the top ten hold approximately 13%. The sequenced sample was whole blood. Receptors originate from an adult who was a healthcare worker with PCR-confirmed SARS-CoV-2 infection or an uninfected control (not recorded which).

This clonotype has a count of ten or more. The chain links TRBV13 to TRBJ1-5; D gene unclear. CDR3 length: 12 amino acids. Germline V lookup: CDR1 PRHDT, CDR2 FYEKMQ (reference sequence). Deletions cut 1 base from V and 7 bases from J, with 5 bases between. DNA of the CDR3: TGTGCCAGCAGCTTAGCGGCCCAGCCCCAGCATTTT. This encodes CASSLAAQPQHF.

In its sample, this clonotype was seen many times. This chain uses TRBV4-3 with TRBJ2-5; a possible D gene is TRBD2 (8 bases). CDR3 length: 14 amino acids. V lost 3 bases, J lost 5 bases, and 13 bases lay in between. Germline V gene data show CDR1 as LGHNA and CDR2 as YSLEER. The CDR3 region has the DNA TGCGCCAGCAGCCAGGGACAGCGGGGGGAGACCCAGTACTTC. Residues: CASSQGQRGETQYF.

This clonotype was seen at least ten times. This CDR3 reads CASSQGTGMVGANVLTF. CDR3 DNA: TGTGCCAGCAGCCAAGGGACAGGGATGGTTGGGGCCAACGTCCTGACTTTC. The chain combines TRBV7-2 with TRBJ2-6, with 9 positions matching TRBD1. Germline values: CDR1 SGHTA, CDR2 FQGNSA. With 5 bases clipped from V and 3 bases from J, the junction kept 8 bases outside the gene matches. The CDR3 length is 17 residues.

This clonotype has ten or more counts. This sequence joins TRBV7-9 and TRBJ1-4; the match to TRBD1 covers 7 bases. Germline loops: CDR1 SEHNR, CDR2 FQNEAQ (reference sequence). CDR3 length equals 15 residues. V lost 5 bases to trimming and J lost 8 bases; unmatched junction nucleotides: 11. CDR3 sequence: CASSPRQGGGEKLFF. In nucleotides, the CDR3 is TGTGCCAGCAGCCCCCGACAGGGAGGTGGAGAAAAACTGTTTTTT.

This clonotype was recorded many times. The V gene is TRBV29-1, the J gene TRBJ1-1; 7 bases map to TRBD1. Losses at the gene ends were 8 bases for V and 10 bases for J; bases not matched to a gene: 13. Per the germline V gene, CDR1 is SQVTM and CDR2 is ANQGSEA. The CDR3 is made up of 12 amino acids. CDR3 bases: TGCAGCTCATCCCGGGACAGCCGAGTAGCTTTCTTT. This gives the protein CSSSRDSRVAFF.

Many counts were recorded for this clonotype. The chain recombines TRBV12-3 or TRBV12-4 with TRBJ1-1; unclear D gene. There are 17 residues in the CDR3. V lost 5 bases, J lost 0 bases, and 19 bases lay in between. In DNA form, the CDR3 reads TGTGCCAGCAGTAAAACGGGGTTAGTGAACTTGAACACTGAAGCTTTCTTT. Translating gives CASSKTGLVNLNTEAFF.

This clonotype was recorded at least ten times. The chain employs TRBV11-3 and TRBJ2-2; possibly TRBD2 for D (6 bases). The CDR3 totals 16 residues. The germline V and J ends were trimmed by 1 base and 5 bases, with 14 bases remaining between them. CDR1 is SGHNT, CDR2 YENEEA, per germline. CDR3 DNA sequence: TGTGCCAGCAGCTTAGGAGGACCGGGGGTGACCGGGGAGCTGTTTTTT. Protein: CASSLGGPGVTGELFF.

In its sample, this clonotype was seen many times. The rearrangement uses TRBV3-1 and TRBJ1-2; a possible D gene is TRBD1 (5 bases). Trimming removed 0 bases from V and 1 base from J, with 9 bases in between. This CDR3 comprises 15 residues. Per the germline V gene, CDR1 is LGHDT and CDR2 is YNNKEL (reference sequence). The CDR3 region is CASSQDGGNNYGYTF. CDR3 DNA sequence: TGTGCCAGCAGCCAAGATGGGGGAAATAACTATGGCTACACCTTC.

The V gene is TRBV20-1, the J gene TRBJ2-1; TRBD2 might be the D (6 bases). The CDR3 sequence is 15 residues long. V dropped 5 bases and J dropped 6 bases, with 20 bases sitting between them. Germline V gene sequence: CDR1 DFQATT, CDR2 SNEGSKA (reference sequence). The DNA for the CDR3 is TGCAGTGCTCACAGACCGGGACTCCCTTCCAATGAGCAGTTCTTC. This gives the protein CSAHRPGLPSNEQFF.

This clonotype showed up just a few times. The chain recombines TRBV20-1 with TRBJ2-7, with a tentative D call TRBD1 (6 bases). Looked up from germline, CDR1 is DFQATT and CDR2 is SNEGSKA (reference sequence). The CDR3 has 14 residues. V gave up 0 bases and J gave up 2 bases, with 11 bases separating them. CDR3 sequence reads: CSAREEQGTYEQYF. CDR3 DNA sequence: TGCAGTGCTAGAGAGGAGCAGGGGACCTACGAGCAGTACTTC.

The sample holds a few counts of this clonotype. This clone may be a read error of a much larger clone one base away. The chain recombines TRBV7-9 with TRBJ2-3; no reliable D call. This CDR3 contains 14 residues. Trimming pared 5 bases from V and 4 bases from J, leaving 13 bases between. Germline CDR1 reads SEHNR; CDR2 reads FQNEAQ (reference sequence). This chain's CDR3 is CASSHRRLADTQYF. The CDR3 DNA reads TGTGCCAGCAGCCACCGCCGGCTCGCAGATACGCAGTATTTT.

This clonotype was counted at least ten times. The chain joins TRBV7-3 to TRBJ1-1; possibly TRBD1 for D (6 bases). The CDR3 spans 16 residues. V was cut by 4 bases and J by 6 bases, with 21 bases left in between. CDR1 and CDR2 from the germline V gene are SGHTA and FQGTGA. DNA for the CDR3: TGTGCCAGCAGCTCCACCCAGGGGTCCATTGGCGCTGAAGCTTTCTTT. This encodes CASSSTQGSIGAEAFF.

CDR3: CASSPLAGAEETQYF. CDR3 nucleotides: TGTGCCAGCAGCCCACTAGCGGGGGCAGAGGAGACCCAGTACTTC. The genes are TRBV3-1 and TRBJ2-5, with 11 bases identical to TRBD2. The CDR3 loop spans 15 amino acids. With V trimmed by 4 bases and J by 5 bases, 6 bases remained unmatched. In germline, CDR1 is LGHDT, CDR2 YNNKEL (reference sequence).

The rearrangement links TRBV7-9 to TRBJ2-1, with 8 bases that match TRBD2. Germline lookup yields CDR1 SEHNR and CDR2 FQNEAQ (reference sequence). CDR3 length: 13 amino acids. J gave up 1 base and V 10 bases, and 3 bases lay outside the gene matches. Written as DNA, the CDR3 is TGTGCCACTCGGGGGGGATCCTACAATGAGCAGTTCTTC. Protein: CATRGGSYNEQFF. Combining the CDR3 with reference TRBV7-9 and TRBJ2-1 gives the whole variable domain DTGVSQNPRHKITKRGQNVTFRCDPISEHNRLYWYRQTLGQGPEFLTYFQNEAQLEKSRLLSDRFSAERPKGSFSTLEIQRTEQGDSAMYLCATRGGSYNEQFFGPGTRLTVL.